This TCR beta chain was recovered during a study of T cells expressing NK-cell markers. Study-level points and caveats: Dominance of the CD3+CD56-NKG2C+ fraction by these clonotypes also held in a handful of donors. Of the CD8+ T cell pool in several donors, roughly 1.0-8% was accounted for by dominant NKG2C+ clonotypes.

Beta-chain TCR cDNA was generated via 5'RACE template switching with UMIs. After re-calling the 5' RACE reads, TCRdb lists one entry per CDR3 protein, DNA absent. The table gives around 550,000 distinct CDR3 sequences; the top ten clones make up approximately 3.6% of it. Comments on this clonotype: As yet, its antigen is unknown.

Sequenced input: blood T cells: a sorted CD56 or NKG2C T cell subset, CD4+ or CD8+ T cells, or bulk PBMC T cells (not recorded which). The receptor's source is a man aged 18-30 years in good health.

The CDR3 here is CASSPPGTGYNEQFF. The chain recombines TRBV14 with TRBJ2-1; the D call of TRBD1 rests on TCRdb alone, since no DNA is present to check it. CDR1 is SGHDN and CDR2 is FVKESK in the germline V gene. This CDR3 is 15 amino acids long.